These T cell receptor beta chains were read from a single sample in a study of cytomegalovirus exposure and HLA in healthy donors. Only in-frame clones appear in the TCRdb table, and some are missing; sequencing was by immunoSEQ multiplex PCR. The sample has about 190,000 clones, roughly four fifths seen once; the top ten hold less than 4%. Input material: PBMCs. These receptors were collected from a woman in her twenties or thirties in good health and CMV-seropositive. Each CDR3 is given with its conserved first and last residue. D genes are given only for firm matches. The size entry is marked missing in some rows and otherwise reads once, few, many or a size class.

d_call j_call v_call clone_size cdr3_nt cdr3_aa
TRBD1 TRBJ2-7 TRBV6-6 . TGTGCCAGCAGTAACTACGGACAGGGGGCTCGTGGCGAGCAGTACTTC CASSNYGQGARGEQYF
TRBD2 TRBJ2-7 TRBV6-5 few TGTGCCACCAAGAGCGGGAGTGGCGAGCAGTACTTC CATKSGSGEQYF
TRBD2 TRBJ2-5 TRBV6-1 . TGTGCCAGCAGTGATTACGGACTAGCGGGAGGAAGAGAGACCCAGTACTTC CASSDYGLAGGRETQYF
. TRBJ1-5 TRBV4-2 few TGTGCCAGCAGCCAAGAACAGGGTAGCAATCAGCCCCAGCATTTT CASSQEQGSNQPQHF
TRBD1 TRBJ1-2 TRBV18 . TGTGCCAGCTCACCCGTCGGGACAGGGCCTAAGCCTAACTATGGCTACACCTTC CASSPVGTGPKPNYGYTF
TRBD2 TRBJ2-1 TRBV28 . TGTGCCAGCAGCCGGGAGGCCCAATACAACGATAAGCAGTTCTTC CASSREAQYNDKQFF
TRBD2 TRBJ2-1 TRBV19 . TGTGCCAGTACCACCGCACCGGGACTAGCGGGAGGGTGGGGTGAGCAGTTCTTC CASTTAPGLAGGWGEQFF
. TRBJ1-4 TRBV9 . TGTGCCAGCAGCTTCGAGGGAGGAGAAAAACTGTTTTTT CASSFEGGEKLFF
TRBD1 TRBJ2-2 TRBV7-6 . TGTGCCAGCAGCCCCCTTGGACAGGGGATTCTGGACGGGGAGCTGTTTTTT CASSPLGQGILDGELFF
. TRBJ1-1 TRBV28 . TGTGCCAGCAGTTTATCTCCGGGGGGGATAGTAAACACTGAAGCTTTCTTT CASSLSPGGIVNTEAFF
. TRBJ2-7 TRBV28 . TGTGCCAGCAATATCAAACAGGGATACTACTACGAGCAGTACTTC CASNIKQGYYYEQYF
. TRBJ1-1 TRBV5-4 . TGTGCCAGCAGCCCCCGGCAGGGGATGAGCACTGAAGCTTTCTTT CASSPRQGMSTEAFF
. TRBJ2-5 TRBV5-1 . TGCGCCAGCAGCTTGGGCAGGGAACAGACCCAGTACTTC CASSLGREQTQYF
TRBD2 TRBJ2-1 TRBV6-6 . TGTGCCAGCAGTCAGGGACTAGCGGGAGATTATGAGCAGTTCTTC CASSQGLAGDYEQFF
. TRBJ1-5 TRBV7-6 . TGTGCCAGCGGGGCAGGTAGCAATCAGCCCCAGCATTTT CASGAGSNQPQHF
TRBD1 TRBJ1-5 TRBV2 . TGTGCCAGCACCAGGACAGGGGGTGCCCCAGGTGGCAATCAGCCCCAGCATTTT CASTRTGGAPGGNQPQHF
TRBD1 TRBJ1-1 TRBV28 . TGTGCCAGCAGTTTGAAGACAGGGGTTGCTTTCTTT CASSLKTGVAFF